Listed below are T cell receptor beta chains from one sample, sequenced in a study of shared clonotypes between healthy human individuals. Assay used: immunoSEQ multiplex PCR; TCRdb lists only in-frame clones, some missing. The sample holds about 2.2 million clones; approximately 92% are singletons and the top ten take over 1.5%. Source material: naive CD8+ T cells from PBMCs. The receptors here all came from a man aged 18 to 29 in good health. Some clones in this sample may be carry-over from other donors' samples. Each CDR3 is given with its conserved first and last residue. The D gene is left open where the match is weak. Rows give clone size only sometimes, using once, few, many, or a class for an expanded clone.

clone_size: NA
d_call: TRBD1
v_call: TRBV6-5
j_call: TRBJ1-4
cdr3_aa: CASRPNRGPNEKLFF
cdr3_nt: TGTGCCAGCAGGCCAAACAGGGGGCCTAATGAAAAACTGTTTTTT

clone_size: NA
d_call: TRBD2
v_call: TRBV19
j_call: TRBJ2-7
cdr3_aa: CASAWTSGYEQYF
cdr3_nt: TGTGCCAGTGCTTGGACTAGCGGGTACGAGCAGTACTTC

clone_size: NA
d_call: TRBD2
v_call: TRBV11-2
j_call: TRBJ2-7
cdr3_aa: CASSLGGRGGYEQYF
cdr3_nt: TGTGCCAGCAGCTTAGGGGGTCGCGGGGGCTACGAGCAGTACTTC

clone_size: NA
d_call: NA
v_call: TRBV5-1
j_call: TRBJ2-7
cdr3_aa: CASSPGTVPYEQYF
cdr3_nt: TGCGCCAGCAGCCCAGGGACGGTTCCCTACGAGCAGTACTTC

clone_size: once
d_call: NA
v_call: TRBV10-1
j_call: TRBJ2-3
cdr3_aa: CASSDDLSTDTQYF
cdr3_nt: TGCGCCAGCAGTGACGATCTTAGCACAGATACGCAGTATTTT

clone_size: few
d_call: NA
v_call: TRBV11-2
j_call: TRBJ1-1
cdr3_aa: CASSLTRGPEAFF
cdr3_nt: TGTGCCAGCAGCTTGACCAGGGGACCTGAAGCTTTCTTT

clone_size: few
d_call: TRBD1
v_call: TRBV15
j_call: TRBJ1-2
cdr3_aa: CATSRVRDRGRWYGYTF
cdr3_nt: TGTGCCACCAGCAGAGTCCGGGACAGGGGGCGTTGGTATGGCTACACCTTC

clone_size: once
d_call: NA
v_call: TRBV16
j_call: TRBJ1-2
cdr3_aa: CAAGPGGYYGYTF
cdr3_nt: TGTGCCGCGGGCCCTGGGGGGTACTATGGCTACACCTTC

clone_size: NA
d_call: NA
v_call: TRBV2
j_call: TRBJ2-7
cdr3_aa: CASSFSTGAVAEQYF
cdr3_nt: TGTGCCAGCAGTTTTTCTACGGGGGCGGTCGCCGAGCAGTACTTC

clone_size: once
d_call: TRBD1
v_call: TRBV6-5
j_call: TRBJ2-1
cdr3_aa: CASSSHRGSYNEQFF
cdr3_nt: TGTGCCAGCAGCTCTCACAGGGGGTCCTACAATGAGCAGTTCTTC

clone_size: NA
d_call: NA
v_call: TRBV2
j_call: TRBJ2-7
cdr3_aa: CASSPGGSGYEQYF
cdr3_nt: TGTGCCAGCAGTCCAGGCGGGTCTGGGTACGAGCAGTACTTC

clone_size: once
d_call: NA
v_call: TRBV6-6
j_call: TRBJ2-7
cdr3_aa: CASSFGIRSYEQYF
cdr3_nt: TGTGCCAGCAGTTTTGGCATTCGGAGCTACGAGCAGTACTTC

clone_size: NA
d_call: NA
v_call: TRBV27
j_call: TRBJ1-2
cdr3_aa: CASSPTPTAKRGYTF
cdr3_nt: TGTGCCAGCAGTCCGACCCCTACCGCTAAGAGGGGCTACACCTTC

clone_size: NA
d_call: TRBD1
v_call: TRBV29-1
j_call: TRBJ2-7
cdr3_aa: CSVGPRRTGKGYEQYF
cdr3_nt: TGCAGCGTTGGGCCCCGCCGGACAGGGAAAGGGTACGAGCAGTACTTC

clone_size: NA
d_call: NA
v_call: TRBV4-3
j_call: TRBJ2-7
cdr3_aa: CASSQGVGRGTSYEQYF
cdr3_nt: TGCGCCAGCAGCCAAGGGGTCGGTCGCGGTACTTCCTACGAGCAGTACTTC

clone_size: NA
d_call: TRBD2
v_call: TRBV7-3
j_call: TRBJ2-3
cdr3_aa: CASSRSGMSTDTQYF
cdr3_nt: TGTGCCAGCAGCCGAAGCGGGATGAGCACAGATACGCAGTATTTT

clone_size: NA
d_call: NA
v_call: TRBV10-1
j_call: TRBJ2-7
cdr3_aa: CASSEYLAVSYEQYF
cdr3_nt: TGCGCCAGCAGTGAGTACCTAGCCGTCTCCTACGAGCAGTACTTC

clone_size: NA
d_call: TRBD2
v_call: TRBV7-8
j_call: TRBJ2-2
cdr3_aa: CASSLDPAGGPGELFF
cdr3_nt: TGTGCCAGCAGCTTAGACCCGGCGGGAGGGCCCGGGGAGCTGTTTTTT

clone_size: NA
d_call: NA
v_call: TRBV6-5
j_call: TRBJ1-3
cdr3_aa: CASSYSTEGSGNTIYF
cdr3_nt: TGTGCCAGCAGTTACTCGACTGAGGGCTCTGGAAACACCATATATTTT

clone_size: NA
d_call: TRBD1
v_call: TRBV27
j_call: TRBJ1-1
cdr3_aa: CASSYQGGITEAFF
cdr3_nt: TGTGCCAGCAGCTACCAGGGGGGGATCACTGAAGCTTTCTTT

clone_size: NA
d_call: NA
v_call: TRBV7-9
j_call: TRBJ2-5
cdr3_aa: CASSPGVTQTGMGTQYF
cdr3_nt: TGTGCCAGCAGTCCGGGGGTGACGCAGACAGGGATGGGGACCCAGTACTTC

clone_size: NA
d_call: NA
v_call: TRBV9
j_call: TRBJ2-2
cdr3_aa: CASSPPQGMGTGELFF
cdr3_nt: TGTGCCAGCAGCCCCCCCCAGGGGATGGGCACCGGGGAGCTGTTTTTT

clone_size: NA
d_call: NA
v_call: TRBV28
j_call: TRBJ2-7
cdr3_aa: CASRSISTYEQYF
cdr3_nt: TGTGCCAGTAGATCGATATCAACCTACGAGCAGTACTTC

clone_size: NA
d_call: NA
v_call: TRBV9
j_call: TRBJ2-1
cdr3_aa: CASSYREKNEQFF
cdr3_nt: TGTGCCAGCAGCTACCGGGAAAAGAATGAGCAGTTCTTC

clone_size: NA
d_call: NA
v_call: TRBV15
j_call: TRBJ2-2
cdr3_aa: CATTERGTGELFF
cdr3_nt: TGTGCCACCACCGAACGGGGCACCGGGGAGCTGTTTTTT

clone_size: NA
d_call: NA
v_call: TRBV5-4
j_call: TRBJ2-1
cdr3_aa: CASSLRTDNEQFF
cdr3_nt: TGTGCCAGCAGCTTGCGAACTGACAATGAGCAGTTCTTC

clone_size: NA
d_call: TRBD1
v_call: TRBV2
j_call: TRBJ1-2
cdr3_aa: CASSEREGAYGYGYTF
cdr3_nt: TGTGCCAGCAGTGAGCGTGAGGGGGCGTACGGCTATGGCTACACCTTC

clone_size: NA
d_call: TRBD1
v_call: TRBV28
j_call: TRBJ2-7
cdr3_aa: CASSKEDRGRDEQYF
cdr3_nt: TGTGCCAGCAGTAAAGAAGACAGGGGAAGGGACGAGCAGTACTTC

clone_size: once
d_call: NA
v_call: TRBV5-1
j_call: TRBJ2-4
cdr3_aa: CASSPTGSLAKNIQYF
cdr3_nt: TGCGCCAGCAGCCCTACCGGCAGTCTAGCCAAAAACATTCAGTACTTC

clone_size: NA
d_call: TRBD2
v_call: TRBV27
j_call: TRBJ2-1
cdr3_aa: CASSLRGLAGRDEQFF
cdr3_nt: TGTGCCAGCAGTTTAAGGGGACTAGCGGGTAGGGATGAGCAGTTCTTC

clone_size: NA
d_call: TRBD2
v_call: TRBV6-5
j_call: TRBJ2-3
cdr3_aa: CASSSLAGLTDTQYF
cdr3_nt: TGTGCCAGCAGCTCACTAGCGGGCCTCACAGATACGCAGTATTTT

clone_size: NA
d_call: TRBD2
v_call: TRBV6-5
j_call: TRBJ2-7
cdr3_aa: CASSPGGEGFYEQYF
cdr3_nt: TGTGCCAGCAGTCCCGGGGGGGAAGGTTTCTACGAGCAGTACTTC

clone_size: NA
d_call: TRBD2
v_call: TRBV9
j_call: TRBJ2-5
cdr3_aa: CASSVDRGRAGGTQYF
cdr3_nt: TGTGCCAGCAGCGTAGACCGCGGGAGGGCCGGAGGGACCCAGTACTTC

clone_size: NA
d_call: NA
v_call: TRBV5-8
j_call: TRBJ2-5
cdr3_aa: CASSPGLKSGETQYF
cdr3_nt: TGTGCCAGCAGCCCCGGACTAAAAAGCGGAGAGACCCAGTACTTC

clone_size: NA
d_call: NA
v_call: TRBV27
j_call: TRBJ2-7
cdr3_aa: CASSFAYYYEQYF
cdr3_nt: TGTGCCAGCAGTTTTGCCTATTACTACGAGCAGTACTTC

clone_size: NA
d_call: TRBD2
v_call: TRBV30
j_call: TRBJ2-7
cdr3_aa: CAWSMVAGDEQYF
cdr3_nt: TGTGCCTGGAGTATGGTAGCGGGGGACGAGCAGTACTTC

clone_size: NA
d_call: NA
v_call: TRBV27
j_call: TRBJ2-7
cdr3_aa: CASSFHNKAYEQYF
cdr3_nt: TGTGCCAGCAGTTTCCATAACAAGGCCTACGAGCAGTACTTC

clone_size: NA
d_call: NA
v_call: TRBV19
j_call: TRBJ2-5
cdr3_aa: CASTTYQETQYF
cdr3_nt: TGTGCCAGTACAACGTACCAAGAGACCCAGTACTTC

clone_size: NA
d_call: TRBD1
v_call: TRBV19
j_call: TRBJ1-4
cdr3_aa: CASSIKTGSNEKLFF
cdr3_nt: TGTGCCAGTAGTATCAAGACAGGGTCTAATGAAAAACTGTTTTTT

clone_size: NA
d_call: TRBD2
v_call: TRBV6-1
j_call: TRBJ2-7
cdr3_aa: CASKDSGTLSYEQYF
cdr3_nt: TGTGCCAGCAAAGATAGCGGGACCCTCTCCTACGAGCAGTACTTC

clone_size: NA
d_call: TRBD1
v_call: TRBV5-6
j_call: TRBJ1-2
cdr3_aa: CASSLVPGPTGGSGGYTF
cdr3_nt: TGTGCCAGCAGCTTGGTCCCGGGACCGACAGGGGGCTCGGGTGGCTACACCTTC

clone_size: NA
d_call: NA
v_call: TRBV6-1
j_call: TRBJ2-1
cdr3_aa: CASREGWGSSYNEQFF
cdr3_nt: TGTGCCAGCAGAGAAGGGTGGGGTAGCTCCTACAATGAGCAGTTCTTC

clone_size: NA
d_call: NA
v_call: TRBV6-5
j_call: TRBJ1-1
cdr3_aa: CASCGPNTEAFF
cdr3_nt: TGTGCCAGCTGTGGGCCGAACACTGAAGCTTTCTTT

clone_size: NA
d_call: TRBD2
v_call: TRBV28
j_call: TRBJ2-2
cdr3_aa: CASSFFSPPSGRGELFF
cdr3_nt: TGTGCCAGCAGTTTTTTTTCCCCCCCTAGCGGGAGGGGGGAGCTGTTTTTT

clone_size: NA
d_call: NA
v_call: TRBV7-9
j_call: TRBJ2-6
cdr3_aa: CASKDSGANVLTF
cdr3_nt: TGTGCCAGCAAGGACTCTGGGGCCAACGTCCTGACTTTC

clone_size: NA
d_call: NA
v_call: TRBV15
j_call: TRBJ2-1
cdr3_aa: CATSRVAEWSYNEQFF
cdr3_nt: TGTGCCACCAGCAGAGTGGCGGAGTGGTCCTACAATGAGCAGTTCTTC

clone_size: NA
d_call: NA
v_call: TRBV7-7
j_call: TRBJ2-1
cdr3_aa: CASSLGPQLSGTYNEQFF
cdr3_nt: TGTGCCAGCAGCTTAGGCCCCCAATTGAGCGGTACCTACAATGAGCAGTTCTTC

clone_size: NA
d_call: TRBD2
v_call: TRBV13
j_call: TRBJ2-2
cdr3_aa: CASSFGLAGRNTGELFF
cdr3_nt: TGTGCCAGCAGCTTTGGACTAGCGGGACGAAACACCGGGGAGCTGTTTTTT

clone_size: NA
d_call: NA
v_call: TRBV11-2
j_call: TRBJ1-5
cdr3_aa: CASSPMVRGLNNQPQHF
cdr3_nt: TGTGCCAGCAGCCCCATGGTTAGGGGACTTAACAATCAGCCCCAGCATTTT

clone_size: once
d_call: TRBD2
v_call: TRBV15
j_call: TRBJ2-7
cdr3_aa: CATSGGTTSPRVGEQYF
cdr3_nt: TGTGCCACCAGCGGGGGGACTACCTCTCCCCGGGTTGGCGAGCAGTACTTC

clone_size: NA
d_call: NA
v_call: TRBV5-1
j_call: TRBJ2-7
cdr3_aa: CASSFRAPHEQYF
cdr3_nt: TGCGCCAGCAGCTTCAGGGCCCCCCACGAGCAGTACTTC

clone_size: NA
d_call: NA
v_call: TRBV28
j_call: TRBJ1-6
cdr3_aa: CASRVSYNSPLHF
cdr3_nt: TGTGCCAGCCGTGTGAGTTATAATTCACCCCTCCACTTT

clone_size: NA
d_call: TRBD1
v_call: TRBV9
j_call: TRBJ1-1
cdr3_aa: CASSVLPGGAEAFF
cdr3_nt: TGTGCCAGCAGCGTACTGCCAGGGGGCGCTGAAGCTTTCTTT

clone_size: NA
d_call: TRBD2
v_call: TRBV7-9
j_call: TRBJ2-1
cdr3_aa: CASSPASLAGFGEQFF
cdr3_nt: TGTGCCAGCAGCCCCGCCAGCCTAGCGGGATTCGGTGAGCAGTTCTTC